This T cell receptor (beta chain) was identified in a study of blood T cell repertoires in COVID-19. TCRdb's copy holds only in-frame clones and misses some; the assay was immunoSEQ multiplex PCR. The repertoire holds around 180,000 clones, 76% seen once, with roughly a sixth in the top ten. The V end lost 6 bases, the J end lost 5 bases, and 13 bases lay between the germline ends. Germline V gene data show CDR1 as WNHNN and CDR2 as SYGVQD (reference sequence). The CDR3 is made up of 13 amino acids. This chain joins TRBV10-1 and TRBJ1-1, with D perhaps matching TRBD1 (5 bases). The receptor comes from a woman between 50 and 59 years old with acute COVID-19. The sequenced sample was PBMCs or T cells enriched from blood (not recorded which). The CDR3 bases are TGCGCCAGCAGCGACCGACAGATGACTGAAGCTTTCTTT. It specifies CASSDRQMTEAFF.